These 13 T cell receptor beta chains originate from one sample sequenced in a study of T cells expressing NK-cell markers. No DNA is given; TCRdb re-called the 5' RACE reads and lists each CDR3 protein once. The listing records over 150,000 distinct CDR3 sequences. The sequenced material came from blood T cells: a sorted CD56 or NKG2C T cell subset, CD4+ or CD8+ T cells, or bulk PBMC T cells (not recorded which). The receptors stem from a woman aged 50 to 65 in good health.

The V and J genes are TRBV5-1 and TRBJ2-1; the TCRdb D gene call, TRBD2, has no DNA to confirm it. Germline loops: CDR1 SGHRS, CDR2 YFSETQ. This CDR3 spans 15 amino acids. The CDR3 reads CASSLAVAGVDEQFF.

This rearrangement joins TRBV12-3 or TRBV12-4 to TRBJ2-7; the TCRdb call, TRBD2, lacks DNA for checking. The CDR3 is made up of 14 amino acids. The CDR3 here is CASSFEGMPHEQYF.

The genes are TRBV5-6 and TRBJ2-1. Germline-derived CDR1 and CDR2 are SGHDT and YYEEEE. The CDR3 runs 16 residues. The CDR3 region is CASSFKLDPSYNEQFF. Looking up the rest from reference TRBV5-6 and TRBJ2-1 gives the full variable domain: DAGVTQSPTHLIKTRGQQVTLRCSPKSGHDTVSWYQQALGQGPQFIFQYYEEEERQRGNFPDRFSGHQFPNYSSELNVNALLLGDSALYLCASSFKLDPSYNEQFFGPGTRLTVL.

J is TRBJ2-3 and V is TRBV11-3; the D call from TCRdb, TRBD2, cannot be confirmed without DNA. The CDR3 has 17 residues. Germline CDR1 is SGHNT and CDR2 is YENEEA. CDR3 protein: CASSLPTRAGYTDTQYF.

V usage is TRBV7-9 and J usage is TRBJ2-6; TCRdb picks TRBD1, but there is no DNA to check that call. CDR1 SEHNR and CDR2 FQNEAQ come from the germline V gene (reference sequence). CDR3 length: 18 residues. CDR3 amino acids: CASSPQEGVFGGANVLTF. Based on the CDR3 plus reference TRBV7-9 and TRBJ2-6, the full variable domain is DTGVSQNPRHKITKRGQNVTFRCDPISEHNRLYWYRQTLGQGPEFLTYFQNEAQLEKSRLLSDRFSAERPKGSFSTLEIQRTEQGDSAMYLCASSPQEGVFGGANVLTFGAGSRLTVL.

The chain is built from TRBV5-1 and TRBJ2-7; TCRdb gives TRBD1 as the D gene, but with no DNA this cannot be confirmed. The CDR3 has 12 residues. Germline lookup yields CDR1 SGHRS and CDR2 YFSETQ. The CDR3: CASSSQGVEQYF.

The chain joins TRBV18 to TRBJ2-7; no DNA is available, so the TRBD2 call from TCRdb remains unchecked. The germline V gene encodes CDR1 KGHSH and CDR2 LQKENI. This CDR3 comprises 17 residues. The CDR3 here is CASSTNTASLTLYEQYF.

The chain is built from TRBV6-5 and TRBJ2-3; TCRdb names TRBD1, which stays unverified in the absence of DNA. This CDR3 has 14 amino acids. CDR1 and CDR2 from the germline V gene are MNHEY and SVGAGI. This CDR3 reads CASKRGQIADTQYF.

This chain connects TRBV6-5 to TRBJ2-1; the D gene TCRdb calls, TRBD1, cannot be checked with no DNA. This CDR3 region has 15 residues. The germline V gene encodes CDR1 MNHEY and CDR2 SVGAGI. The CDR3 region is CASSQRQGSFNEQFF.

The V gene is TRBV5-6, the J gene TRBJ2-2. Germline lookup yields CDR1 SGHDT and CDR2 YYEEEE. This CDR3 is 16 amino acids long. Here the CDR3 reads CASSSLGSGTPGELFF. Full variable domain (outside the CDR3, taken from reference TRBV5-6 and TRBJ2-2): DAGVTQSPTHLIKTRGQQVTLRCSPKSGHDTVSWYQQALGQGPQFIFQYYEEEERQRGNFPDRFSGHQFPNYSSELNVNALLLGDSALYLCASSSLGSGTPGELFFGEGSRLTVL.

This rearrangement joins TRBV5-6 to TRBJ2-7; the TCRdb call, TRBD2, lacks DNA for checking. CDR1 SGHDT and CDR2 YYEEEE come from the germline V gene. The length of the CDR3 is 16 residues. CDR3 sequence reads: CASSHAVAGGPYEQYF.

The V gene is TRBV12-3 or TRBV12-4, the J gene TRBJ1-1; the TCRdb call, TRBD1, lacks DNA for checking. The CDR3 spans 13 residues. The chain's CDR3 is CAIPGVRYTEAFF.

The chain joins TRBV12-3 or TRBV12-4 to TRBJ2-1; with no DNA, the TCRdb D assignment of TRBD1 cannot be verified. This CDR3 contains 15 residues. The CDR3: CASSPDGGSYNEQFF.